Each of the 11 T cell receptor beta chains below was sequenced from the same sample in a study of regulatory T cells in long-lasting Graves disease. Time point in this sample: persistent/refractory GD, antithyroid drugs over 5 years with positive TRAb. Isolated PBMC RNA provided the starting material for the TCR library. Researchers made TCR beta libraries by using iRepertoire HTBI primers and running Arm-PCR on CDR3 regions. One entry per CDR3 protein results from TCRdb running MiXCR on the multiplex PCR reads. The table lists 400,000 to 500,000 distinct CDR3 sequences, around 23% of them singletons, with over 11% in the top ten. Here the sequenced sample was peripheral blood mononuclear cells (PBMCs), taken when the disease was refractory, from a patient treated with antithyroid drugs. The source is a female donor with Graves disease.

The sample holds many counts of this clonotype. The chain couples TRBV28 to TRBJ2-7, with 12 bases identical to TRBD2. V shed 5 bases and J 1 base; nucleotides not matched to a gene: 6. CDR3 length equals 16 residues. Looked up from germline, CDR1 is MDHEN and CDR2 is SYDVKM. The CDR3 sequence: CASSRRGTSGSYEQYF. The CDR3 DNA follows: TGTGCCAGCAGTCGACGGGGGACTAGCGGGTCCTACGAGCAGTACTTC.

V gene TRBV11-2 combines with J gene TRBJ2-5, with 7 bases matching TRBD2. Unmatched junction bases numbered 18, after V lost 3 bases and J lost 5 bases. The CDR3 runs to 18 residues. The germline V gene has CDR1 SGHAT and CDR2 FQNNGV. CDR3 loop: CASSLGGFAGDEGETQYF. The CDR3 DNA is TGTGCCAGCAGCTTGGGTGGGTTTGCGGGAGACGAGGGTGAGACCCAGTACTTC.

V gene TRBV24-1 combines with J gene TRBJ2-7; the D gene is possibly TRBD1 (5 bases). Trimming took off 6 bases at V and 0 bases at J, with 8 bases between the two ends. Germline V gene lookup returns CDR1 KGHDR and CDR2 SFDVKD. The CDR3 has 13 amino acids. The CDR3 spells CATSLRDSYEQYF. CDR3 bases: TGTGCCACCAGTCTCAGGGACTCCTACGAGCAGTACTTC.

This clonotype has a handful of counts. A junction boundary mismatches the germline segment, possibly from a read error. The CDR3 here is CSARGQPSHEQYF. The CDR3 nucleotides read TGCAGTGCTAGAGGACAGCCCTCCCACGAGCAGTACTTC. The V gene is TRBV20-1, the J gene TRBJ2-7; TRBD1 might be the D (5 bases). This CDR3 comprises 13 residues. Germline V gene lookup returns CDR1 DFQATT and CDR2 SNEGSKA (reference sequence).

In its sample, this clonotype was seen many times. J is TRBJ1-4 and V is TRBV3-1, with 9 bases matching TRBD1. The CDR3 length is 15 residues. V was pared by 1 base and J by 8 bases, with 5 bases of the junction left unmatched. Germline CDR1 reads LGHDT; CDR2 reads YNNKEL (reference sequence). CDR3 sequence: CASSQGGQGGEKLFF. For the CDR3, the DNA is TGTGCCAGCAGCCAAGGGGGACAGGGCGGAGAAAAACTGTTTTTT.

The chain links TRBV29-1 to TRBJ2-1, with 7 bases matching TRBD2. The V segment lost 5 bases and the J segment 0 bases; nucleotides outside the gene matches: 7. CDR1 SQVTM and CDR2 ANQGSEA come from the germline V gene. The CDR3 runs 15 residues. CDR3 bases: TGCAGCGTTCTACTAGCGATTAGCTCCTACAATGAGCAGTTCTTC. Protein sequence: CSVLLAISSYNEQFF.

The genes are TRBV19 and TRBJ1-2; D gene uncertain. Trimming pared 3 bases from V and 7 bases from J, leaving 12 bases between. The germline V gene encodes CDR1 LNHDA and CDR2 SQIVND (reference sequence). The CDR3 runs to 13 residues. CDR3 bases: TGTGCCAGTAGTATTGACGAGGAACGTGGCTACACCTTC. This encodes CASSIDEERGYTF.

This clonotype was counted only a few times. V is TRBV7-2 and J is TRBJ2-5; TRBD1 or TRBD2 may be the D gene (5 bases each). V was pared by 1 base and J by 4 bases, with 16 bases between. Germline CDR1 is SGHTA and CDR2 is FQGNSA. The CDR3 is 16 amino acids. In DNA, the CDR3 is TGTGCCAGCAGCTTAGATTGGGCGGGCAGGGCAGAGACCCAGTACTTC. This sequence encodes CASSLDWAGRAETQYF.

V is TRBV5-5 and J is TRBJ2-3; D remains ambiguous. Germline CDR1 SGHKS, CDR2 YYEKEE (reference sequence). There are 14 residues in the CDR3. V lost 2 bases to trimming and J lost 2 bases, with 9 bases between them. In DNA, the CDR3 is TGTGCCAGCAGCTTAGGCCCCCCCACAGATACGCAGTATTTT. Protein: CASSLGPPTDTQYF.

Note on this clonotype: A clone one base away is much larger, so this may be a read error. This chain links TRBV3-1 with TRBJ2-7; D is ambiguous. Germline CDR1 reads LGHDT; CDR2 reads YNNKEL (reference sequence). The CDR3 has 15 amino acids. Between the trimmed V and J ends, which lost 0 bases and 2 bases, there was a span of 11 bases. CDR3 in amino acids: CASSQDRSTPYEQYF. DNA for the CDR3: TGTGCCAGCAGCCAAGATCGGTCCACTCCCTACGAGCAGTACTTC.

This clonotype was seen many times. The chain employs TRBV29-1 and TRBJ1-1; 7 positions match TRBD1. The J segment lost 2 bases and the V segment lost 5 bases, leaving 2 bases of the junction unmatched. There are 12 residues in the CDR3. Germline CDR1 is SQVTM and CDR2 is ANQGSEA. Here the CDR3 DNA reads TGCAGCGTTAGGGACAGCAACACTGAAGCTTTCTTT. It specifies CSVRDSNTEAFF.